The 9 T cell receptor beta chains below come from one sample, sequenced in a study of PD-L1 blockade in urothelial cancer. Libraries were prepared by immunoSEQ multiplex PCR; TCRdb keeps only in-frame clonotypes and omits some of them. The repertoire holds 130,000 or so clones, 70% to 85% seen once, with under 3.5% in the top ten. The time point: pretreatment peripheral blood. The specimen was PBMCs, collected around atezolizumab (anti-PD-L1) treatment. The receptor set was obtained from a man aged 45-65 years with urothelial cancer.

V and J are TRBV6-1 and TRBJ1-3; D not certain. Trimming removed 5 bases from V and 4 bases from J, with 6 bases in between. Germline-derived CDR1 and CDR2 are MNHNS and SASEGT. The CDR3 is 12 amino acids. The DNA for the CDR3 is TGTGCCAGCAGTTCACACGGAAACACCATATATTTT. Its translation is CASSSHGNTIYF.

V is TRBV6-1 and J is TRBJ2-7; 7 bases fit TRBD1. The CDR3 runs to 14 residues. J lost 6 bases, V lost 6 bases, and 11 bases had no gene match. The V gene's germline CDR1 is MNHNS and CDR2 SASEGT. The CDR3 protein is CASRQTGLFGEQYF. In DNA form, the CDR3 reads TGTGCCAGCAGGCAGACAGGGCTGTTCGGCGAGCAGTACTTC.

The CDR3 DNA sequence: TGTGCCAGCAGGTCGGAGGGGAACACTGAAGCTTTCTTT. This translates into CASRSEGNTEAFF. This chain connects TRBV2 to TRBJ1-1, with D unclear. Germline V gives CDR1 SNHLY, CDR2 FYNNEI. This CDR3 comprises 13 residues. V lost 6 bases and J 1 base, leaving 9 bases between the germline ends.

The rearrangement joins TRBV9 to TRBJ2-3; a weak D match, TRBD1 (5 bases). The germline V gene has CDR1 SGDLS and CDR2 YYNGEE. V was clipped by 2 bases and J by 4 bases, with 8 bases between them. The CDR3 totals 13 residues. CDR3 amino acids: CASSVRAADTQYF. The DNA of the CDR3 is TGTGCCAGCAGCGTCAGGGCCGCAGATACGCAGTATTTT.

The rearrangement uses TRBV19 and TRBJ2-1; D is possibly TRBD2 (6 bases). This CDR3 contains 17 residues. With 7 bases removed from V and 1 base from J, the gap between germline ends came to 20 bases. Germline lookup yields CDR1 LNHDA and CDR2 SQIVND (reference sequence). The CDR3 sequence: CASNEIGVGGSYNEQFF. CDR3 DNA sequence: TGTGCCAGTAACGAAATTGGGGTCGGGGGTTCCTACAATGAGCAGTTCTTC.

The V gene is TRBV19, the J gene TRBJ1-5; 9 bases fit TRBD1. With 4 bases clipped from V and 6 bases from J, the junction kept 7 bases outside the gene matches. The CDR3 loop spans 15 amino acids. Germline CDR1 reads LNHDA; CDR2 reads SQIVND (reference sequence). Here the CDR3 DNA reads TGTGCCAGTAGTACGCCGAAACAGGGGGCTCAGCCCCAGCATTTT. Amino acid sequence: CASSTPKQGAQPQHF. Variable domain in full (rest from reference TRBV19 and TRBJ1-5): DGGITQSPKYLFRKEGQNVTLSCEQNLNHDAMYWYRQDPGQGLRLIYYSQIVNDFQKGDIAEGYSVSREKKESFPLTVTSAQKNPTAFYLCASSTPKQGAQPQHFGDGTRLSIL.

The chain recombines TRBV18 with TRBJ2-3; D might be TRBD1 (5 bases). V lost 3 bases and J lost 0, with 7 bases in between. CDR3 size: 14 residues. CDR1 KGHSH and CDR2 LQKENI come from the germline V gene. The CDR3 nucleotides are TGTGCCAGCTCACCGACAGCTAGCACAGATACGCAGTATTTT. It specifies CASSPTASTDTQYF.

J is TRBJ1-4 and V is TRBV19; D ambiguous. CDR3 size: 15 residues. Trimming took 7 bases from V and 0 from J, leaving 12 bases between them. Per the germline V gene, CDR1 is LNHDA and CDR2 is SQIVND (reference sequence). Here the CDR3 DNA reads TGTGCCAGTAAAAGCGTCAGCTCAACTAATGAAAAACTGTTTTTT. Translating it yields CASKSVSSTNEKLFF.

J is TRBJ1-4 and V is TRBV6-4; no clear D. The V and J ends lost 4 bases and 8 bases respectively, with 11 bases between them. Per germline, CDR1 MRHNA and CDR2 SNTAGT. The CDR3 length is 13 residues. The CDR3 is CASSVQVGEKLFF. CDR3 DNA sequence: TGTGCCAGCAGTGTCCAGGTTGGGGAAAAACTGTTTTTT.